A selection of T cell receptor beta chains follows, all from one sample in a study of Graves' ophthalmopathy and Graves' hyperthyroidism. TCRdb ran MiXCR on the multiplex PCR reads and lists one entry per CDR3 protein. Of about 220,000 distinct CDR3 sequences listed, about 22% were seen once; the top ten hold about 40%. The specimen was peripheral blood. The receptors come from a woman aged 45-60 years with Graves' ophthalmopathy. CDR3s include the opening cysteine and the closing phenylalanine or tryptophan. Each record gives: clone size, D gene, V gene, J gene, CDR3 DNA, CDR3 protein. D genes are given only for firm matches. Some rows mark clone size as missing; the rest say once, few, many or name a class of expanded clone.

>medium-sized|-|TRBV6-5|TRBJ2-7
TGTGCCAGCAGTTATGGCCCGGGACACGGCGAGCAGTACTTC
CASSYGPGHGEQYF
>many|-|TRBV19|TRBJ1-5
TGTGCCAGTAGTATGTCAGGGTTCGGGCAGCCCCAGCATTTT
CASSMSGFGQPQHF
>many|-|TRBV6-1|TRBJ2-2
TGTGCCAGCAGTAGGAGCGGAGCAGGGACCGGGGAGCTGTTTTTT
CASSRSGAGTGELFF
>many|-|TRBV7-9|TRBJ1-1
TGTGCCAGCAGCTTTACGGGGATCACTGAAGCTTTCTTT
CASSFTGITEAFF
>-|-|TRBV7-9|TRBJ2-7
TGTGCCAGCAGCTACGTCCACTACGAGCAGTACTTC
CASSYVHYEQYF
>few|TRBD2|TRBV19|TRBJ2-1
TGTGCCAGTAGTAGGGGGTTAGGGCGGTGGGAGGGCAATGAGCAGTTCTTC
CASSRGLGRWEGNEQFF
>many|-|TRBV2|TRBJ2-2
TGTGCCAGCAGGACCACGGTTGGGGCCGGGGAGCTGTTTTTT
CASRTTVGAGELFF
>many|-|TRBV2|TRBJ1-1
TGTGCCAGCAGCGAAACAGGGAATGAAGCTTTCTTT
CASSETGNEAFF
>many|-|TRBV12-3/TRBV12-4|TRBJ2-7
TGTGCCAGCAGGCCCACCCTAGCGCGCTCCTACGAGCAGTACTTC
CASRPTLARSYEQYF
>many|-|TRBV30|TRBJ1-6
TGTGCCTGGAGTCCTCGTGGGGGTTCACCCCTCCACTTT
CAWSPRGGSPLHF
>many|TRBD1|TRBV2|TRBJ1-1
TGTGCCAGCAACAGGGGGCGTCCTGAAGCTTTCTTT
CASNRGRPEAFF
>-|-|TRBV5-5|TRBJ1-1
TGTGCCAGCAGCCAGGGCTTTGGGGGGAACACTGAAGCTTTCTTT
CASSQGFGGNTEAFF
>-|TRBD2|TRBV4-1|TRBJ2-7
TGCGCCAGCAGCCAAGGGCACCCGGGGGGCTACGAGCAGTACTTC
CASSQGHPGGYEQYF
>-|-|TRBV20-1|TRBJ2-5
TGCAGTGCCCATATCCGAGCCCCGGGAGAGACCCAGTACTTC
CSAHIRAPGETQYF
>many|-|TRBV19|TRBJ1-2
TGTGCCAGTAACTTGGGGACTAGGGGCGATGGCTACACCTTC
CASNLGTRGDGYTF
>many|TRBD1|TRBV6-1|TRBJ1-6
TGTGCCAGCAGCCGCAGACAGGGGCGAGGAAATTCACCCCTCCACTTT
CASSRRQGRGNSPLHF
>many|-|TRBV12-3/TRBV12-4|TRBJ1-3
TGTGCCAGCAGATTCGGACAAGTTGGAAACACCATATATTTT
CASRFGQVGNTIYF
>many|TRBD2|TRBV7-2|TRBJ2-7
TGTGCCAGCAGCCTTACTAGCGGGAGGTCCTACGAGCAGTACTTC
CASSLTSGRSYEQYF
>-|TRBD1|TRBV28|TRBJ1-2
TGTGCCAGCAGTTCCTCCCTCGGGACAGCTAACTATGGCTACACCTTC
CASSSSLGTANYGYTF
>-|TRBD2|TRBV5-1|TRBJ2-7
TGCGCCATCAGATCCGGGACTAGTAATTACGAGCAGTACTTC
CAIRSGTSNYEQYF
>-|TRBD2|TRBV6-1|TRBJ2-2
TGTGCCAGCCGTCTTAGCGGGATAGACACCGGGGAGCTGTTTTTT
CASRLSGIDTGELFF
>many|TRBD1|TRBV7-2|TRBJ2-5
TGTGCCAGCAGCGAGGGACAGGTCCAGACCCAGTACTTC
CASSEGQVQTQYF
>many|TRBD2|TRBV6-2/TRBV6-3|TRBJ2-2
TGTGCCAGCAGTTACTCGATTAGAAATCGGGGACCGAGCGGGAGATACGCCGGGGAGCTGTTTTTT
CASSYSIRNRGPSGRYAGELFF
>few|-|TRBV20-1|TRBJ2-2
TGCAGTGCTACAGGTTTCAAGACCGGGGAGCTGTTTTTT
CSATGFKTGELFF
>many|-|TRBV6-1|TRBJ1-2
TGTGCCAGCAGTGGGACAGTCTACGGCTACACCTTC
CASSGTVYGYTF
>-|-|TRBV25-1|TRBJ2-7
TGTGCCAGCAGTGGAAAAGTGAGTAGCGACGAGCAGTACTTC
CASSGKVSSDEQYF
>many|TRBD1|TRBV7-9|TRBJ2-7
TGTGCCAGCACCCCAAGGGGACAGCCCTACGAGCAGTACTTC
CASTPRGQPYEQYF
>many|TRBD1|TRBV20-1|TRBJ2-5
TGCAGTGCTCCCCGACAGGGCGTAGAGACCCAGTACTTC
CSAPRQGVETQYF
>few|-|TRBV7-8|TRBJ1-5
TGTGCCAGCAGGTCAACAGGGTTCAGCAATCAGCCCCAGCGTTTT
CASRSTGFSNQPQRF
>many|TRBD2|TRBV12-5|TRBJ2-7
TGTGCTAGTGGGCGGGGGGCAGGACCCGTCGAGCAGTACTTC
CASGRGAGPVEQYF
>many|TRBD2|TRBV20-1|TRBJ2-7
TGCAGTGTACGGGGCCTAGCGGCCTACGAGCAGTACTTC
CSVRGLAAYEQYF
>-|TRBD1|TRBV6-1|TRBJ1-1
TGTGCCAGCGGCAGGGGGGCCCCCGACACTGAAGCTTTCTTT
CASGRGAPDTEAFF
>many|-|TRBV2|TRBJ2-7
TGTGCCAGCACCCAAGGGGTGGGAAACTCCTACGAGCAGTACTTC
CASTQGVGNSYEQYF
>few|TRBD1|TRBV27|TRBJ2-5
TGTGCCAGCAGTTTTTGGGACAGACAAGAGACCCAGTACTTC
CASSFWDRQETQYF
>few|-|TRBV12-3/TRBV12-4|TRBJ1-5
TGTGCCAGCAGTTCCACGGCCGCGCAGCCCCAGCATTTT
CASSSTAAQPQHF
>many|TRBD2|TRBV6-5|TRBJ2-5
TGTGCCAGCAGCCGCGGACTAGCGGGGGGGGAGACCCAGTACTTC
CASSRGLAGGETQYF
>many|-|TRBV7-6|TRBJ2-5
TGTGCCAGCAGCCCTTGGAGGGTGTCCGGGGAGACCCAGTACTTC
CASSPWRVSGETQYF
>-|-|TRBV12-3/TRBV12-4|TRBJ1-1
TGTGCCAGCAGCGGTCAGCGGGGAACTGAAGCTTTCTTT
CASSGQRGTEAFF
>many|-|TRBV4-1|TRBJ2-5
TGCGCCAGCAGCCAAGAGGTCAGGAAAGAGACCCAGTACTTC
CASSQEVRKETQYF
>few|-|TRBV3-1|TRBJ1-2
TGTGCCAGCAGCCGCCTAAGCGGGAAAAACTATGGCTACACCTTC
CASSRLSGKNYGYTF